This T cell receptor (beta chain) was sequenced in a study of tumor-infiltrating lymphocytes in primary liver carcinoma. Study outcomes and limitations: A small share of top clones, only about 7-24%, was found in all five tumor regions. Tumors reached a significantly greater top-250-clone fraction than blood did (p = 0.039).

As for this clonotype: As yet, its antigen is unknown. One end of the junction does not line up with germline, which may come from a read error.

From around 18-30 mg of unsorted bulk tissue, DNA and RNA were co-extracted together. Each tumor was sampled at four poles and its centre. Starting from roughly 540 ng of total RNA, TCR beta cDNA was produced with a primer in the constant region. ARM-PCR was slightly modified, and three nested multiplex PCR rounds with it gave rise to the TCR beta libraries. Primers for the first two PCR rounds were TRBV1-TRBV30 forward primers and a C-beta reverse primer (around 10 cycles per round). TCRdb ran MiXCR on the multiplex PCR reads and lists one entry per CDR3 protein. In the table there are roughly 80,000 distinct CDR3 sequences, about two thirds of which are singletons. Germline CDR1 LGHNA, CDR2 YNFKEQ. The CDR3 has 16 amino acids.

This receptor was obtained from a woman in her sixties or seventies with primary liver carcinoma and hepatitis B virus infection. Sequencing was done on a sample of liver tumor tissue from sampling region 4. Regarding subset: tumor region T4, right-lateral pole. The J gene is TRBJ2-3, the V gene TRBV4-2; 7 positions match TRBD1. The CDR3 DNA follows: TGTGCCAGAAGCCAAGGACCGGGACAGATTACAGATACGCAGTATTTT. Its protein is CARSQGPGQITDTQYF.